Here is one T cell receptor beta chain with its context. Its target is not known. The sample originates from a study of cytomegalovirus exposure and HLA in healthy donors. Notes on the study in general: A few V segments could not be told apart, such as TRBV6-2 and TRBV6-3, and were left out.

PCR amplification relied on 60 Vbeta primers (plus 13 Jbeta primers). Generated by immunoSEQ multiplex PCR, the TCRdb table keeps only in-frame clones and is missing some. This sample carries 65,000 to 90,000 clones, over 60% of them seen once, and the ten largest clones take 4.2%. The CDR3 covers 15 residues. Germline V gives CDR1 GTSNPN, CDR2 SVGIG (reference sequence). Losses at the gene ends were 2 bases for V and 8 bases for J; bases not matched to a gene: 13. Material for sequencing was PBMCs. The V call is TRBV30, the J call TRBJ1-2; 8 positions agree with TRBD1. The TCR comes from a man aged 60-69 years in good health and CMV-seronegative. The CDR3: CAWSLTGVNSGGYTF. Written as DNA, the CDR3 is TGTGCCTGGAGTTTGACAGGGGTTAACTCCGGCGGCTACACCTTC. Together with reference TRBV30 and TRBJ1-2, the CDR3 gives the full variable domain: SQTIHQWPATLVQPVGSPLSLECTVEGTSNPNLYWYRQAAGRGLQLLFYSVGIGQISSEVPQNLSASRPQDRQFILSSKKLLLSDSGFYLCAWSLTGVNSGGYTFGSGTRLTVV.